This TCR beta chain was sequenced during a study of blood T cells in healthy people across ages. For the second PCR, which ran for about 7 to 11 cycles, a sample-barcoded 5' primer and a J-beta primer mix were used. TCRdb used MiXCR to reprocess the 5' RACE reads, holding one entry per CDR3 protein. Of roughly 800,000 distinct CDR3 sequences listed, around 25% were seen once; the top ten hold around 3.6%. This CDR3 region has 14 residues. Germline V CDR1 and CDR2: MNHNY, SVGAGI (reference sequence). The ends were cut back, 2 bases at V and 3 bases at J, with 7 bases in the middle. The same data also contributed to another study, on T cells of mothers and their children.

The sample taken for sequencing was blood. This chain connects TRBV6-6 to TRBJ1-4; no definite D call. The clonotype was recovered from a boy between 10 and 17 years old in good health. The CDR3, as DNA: TGTGCCAGCAGTTACCGGGGAGCTAATGAAAAACTGTTTTTT. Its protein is CASSYRGANEKLFF.